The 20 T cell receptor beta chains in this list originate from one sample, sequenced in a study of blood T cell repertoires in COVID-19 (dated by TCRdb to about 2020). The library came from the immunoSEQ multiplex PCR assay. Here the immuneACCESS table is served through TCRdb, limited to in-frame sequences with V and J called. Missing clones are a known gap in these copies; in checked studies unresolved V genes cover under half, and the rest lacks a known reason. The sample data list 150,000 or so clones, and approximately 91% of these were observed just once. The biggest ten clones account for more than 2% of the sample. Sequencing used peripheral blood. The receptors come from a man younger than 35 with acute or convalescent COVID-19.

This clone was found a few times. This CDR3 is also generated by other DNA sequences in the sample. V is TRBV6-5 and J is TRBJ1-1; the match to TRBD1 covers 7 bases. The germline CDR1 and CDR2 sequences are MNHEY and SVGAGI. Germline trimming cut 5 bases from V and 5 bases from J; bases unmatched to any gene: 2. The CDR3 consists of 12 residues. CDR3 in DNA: TGTGCCAGCAGTCTACAGGGGACTGAAGCTTTCTTT. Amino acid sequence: CASSLQGTEAFF.

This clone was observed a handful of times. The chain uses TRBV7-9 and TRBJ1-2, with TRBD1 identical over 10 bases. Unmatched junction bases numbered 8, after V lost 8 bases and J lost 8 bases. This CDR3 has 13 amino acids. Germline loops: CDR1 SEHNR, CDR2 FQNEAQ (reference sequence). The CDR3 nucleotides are TGTGCCAGCTCCCGACAGGGGGCAGGGGGCTACACCTTC. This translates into CASSRQGAGGYTF.

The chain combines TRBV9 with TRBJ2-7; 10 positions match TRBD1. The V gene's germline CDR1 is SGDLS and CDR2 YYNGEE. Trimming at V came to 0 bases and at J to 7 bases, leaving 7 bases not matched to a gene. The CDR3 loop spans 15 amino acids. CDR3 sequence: CASSVAGTGVWEQYF. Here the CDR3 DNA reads TGTGCCAGCAGCGTAGCTGGGACAGGGGTTTGGGAGCAGTACTTC.

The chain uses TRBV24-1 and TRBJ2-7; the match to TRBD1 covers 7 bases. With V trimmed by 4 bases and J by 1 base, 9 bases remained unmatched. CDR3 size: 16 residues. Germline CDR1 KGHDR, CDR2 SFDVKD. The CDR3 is CATSDPLRQGSYEQYF. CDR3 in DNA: TGTGCCACCAGTGACCCCCTTCGACAGGGATCCTACGAGCAGTACTTC.

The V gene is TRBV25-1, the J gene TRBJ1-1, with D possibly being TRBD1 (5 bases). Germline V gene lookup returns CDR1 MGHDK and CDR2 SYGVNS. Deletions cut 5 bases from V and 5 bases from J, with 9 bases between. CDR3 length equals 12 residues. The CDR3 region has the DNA TGTGCCAGCAGTCGGGGGTTAACTGAAGCTTTCTTT. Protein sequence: CASSRGLTEAFF.

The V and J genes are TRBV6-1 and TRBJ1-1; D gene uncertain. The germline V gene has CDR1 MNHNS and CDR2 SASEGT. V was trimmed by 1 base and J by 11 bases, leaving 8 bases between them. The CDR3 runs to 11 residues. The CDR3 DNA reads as TGTGCCAGCAGTGAAGGAGGAAGGGCTTTCTTT. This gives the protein CASSEGGRAFF.

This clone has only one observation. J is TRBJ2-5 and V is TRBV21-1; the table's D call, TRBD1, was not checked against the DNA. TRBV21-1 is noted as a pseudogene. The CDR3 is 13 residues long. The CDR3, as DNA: TGTGCCAGCAGCAAAGAGGACAGGGAGACCCAGTACTTC. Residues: CASSKEDRETQYF.

DNA of the CDR3: TGTGCCAGTAGTGTTACTAGCGGGAGTACTAACAATGAGCAGTTCTTC. It specifies CASSVTSGSTNNEQFF. V is TRBV19 and J is TRBJ2-1, with TRBD2 matching 11 bases. J gave up 5 bases and V 5 bases, and 8 bases lay outside the gene matches. The CDR3 contains 16 residues. The germline gives CDR1 LNHDA, CDR2 SQIVND (reference sequence).

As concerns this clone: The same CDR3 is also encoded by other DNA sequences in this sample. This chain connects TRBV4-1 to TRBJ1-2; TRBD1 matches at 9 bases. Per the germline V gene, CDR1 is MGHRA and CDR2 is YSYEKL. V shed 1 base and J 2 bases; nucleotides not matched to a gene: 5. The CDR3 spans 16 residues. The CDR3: CASSQGGQGTNYGYTF. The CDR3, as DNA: TGCGCCAGCAGCCAAGGGGGACAGGGCACCAACTATGGCTACACCTTC.

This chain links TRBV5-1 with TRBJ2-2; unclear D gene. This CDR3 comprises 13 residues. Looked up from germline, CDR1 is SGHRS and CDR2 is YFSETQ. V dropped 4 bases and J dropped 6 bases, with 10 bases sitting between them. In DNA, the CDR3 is TGCGCCAGCAGCCCAGAGGTGCCCGGGGAGCTGTTTTTT. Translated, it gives CASSPEVPGELFF.

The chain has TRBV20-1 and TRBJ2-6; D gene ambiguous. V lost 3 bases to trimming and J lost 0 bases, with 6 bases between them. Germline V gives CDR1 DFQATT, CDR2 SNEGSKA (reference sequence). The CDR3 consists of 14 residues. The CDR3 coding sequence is TGCAGTGCTAGTAGACTCTCTGGGGCCAACGTCCTGACTTTC. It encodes CSASRLSGANVLTF.

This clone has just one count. CDR3 sequence: CASSLEGVYNEQFF. The CDR3 DNA reads TGCGCCAGCAGTCTTGAGGGGGTCTACAATGAGCAGTTCTTC. The V and J genes are TRBV5-1 and TRBJ2-1; a weak D match, TRBD1 (6 bases). The germline gives CDR1 SGHRS, CDR2 YFSETQ. Trimming left V 5 bases short and J 3 bases short, with 12 bases between. This CDR3 is built from 14 residues.

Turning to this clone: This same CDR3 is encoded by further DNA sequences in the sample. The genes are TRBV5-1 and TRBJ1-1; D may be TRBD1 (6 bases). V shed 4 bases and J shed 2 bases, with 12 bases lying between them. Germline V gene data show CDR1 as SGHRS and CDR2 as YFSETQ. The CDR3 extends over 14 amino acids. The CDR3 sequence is CASSLTGTNTEAFF. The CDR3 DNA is TGCGCCAGCAGCCTGACAGGTACTAACACTGAAGCTTTCTTT.

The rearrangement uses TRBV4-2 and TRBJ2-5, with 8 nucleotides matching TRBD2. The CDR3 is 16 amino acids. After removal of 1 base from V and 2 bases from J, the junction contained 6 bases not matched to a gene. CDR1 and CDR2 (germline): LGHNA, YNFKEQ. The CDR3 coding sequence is TGTGCCAGCAGCCAAGTGATGACTAGCGAACAAGAGACCCAGTACTTC. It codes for CASSQVMTSEQETQYF.

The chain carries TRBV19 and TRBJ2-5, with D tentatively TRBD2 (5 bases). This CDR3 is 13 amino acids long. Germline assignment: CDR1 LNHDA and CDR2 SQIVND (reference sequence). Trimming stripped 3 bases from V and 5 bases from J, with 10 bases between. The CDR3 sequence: CASSMERWETQYF. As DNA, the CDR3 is TGTGCCAGTAGTATGGAGCGGTGGGAGACCCAGTACTTC.

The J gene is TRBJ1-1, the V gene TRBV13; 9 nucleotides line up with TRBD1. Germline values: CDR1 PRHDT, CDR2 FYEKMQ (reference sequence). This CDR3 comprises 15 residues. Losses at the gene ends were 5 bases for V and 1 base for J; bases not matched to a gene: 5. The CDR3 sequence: CASSANRGRNTEAFF. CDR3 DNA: TGTGCCAGCAGCGCGAACAGGGGGCGGAACACTGAAGCTTTCTTT.

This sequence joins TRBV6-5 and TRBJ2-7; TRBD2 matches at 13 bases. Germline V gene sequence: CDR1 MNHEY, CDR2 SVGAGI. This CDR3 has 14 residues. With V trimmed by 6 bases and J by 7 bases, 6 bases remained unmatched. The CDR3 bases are TGTGCCAGCAGCCGACTAGCGGGAGGTCAAGAGCAGTACTTC. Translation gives CASSRLAGGQEQYF.

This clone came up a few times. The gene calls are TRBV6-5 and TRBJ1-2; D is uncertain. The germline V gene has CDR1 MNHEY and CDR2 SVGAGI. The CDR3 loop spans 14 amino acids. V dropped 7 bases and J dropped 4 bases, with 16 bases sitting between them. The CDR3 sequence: CASTTREGGYGYTF. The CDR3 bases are TGTGCCAGCACTACTCGGGAGGGAGGCTATGGCTACACCTTC.

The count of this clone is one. CDR3 region: CASSFYLDSYTGYTF. CDR3 bases: TGCGCCAGCAGCTTCTACCTTGACAGTTATACTGGCTACACCTTC. This sequence joins TRBV5-1 and TRBJ1-2; D possibly corresponds to TRBD1 (5 bases). The CDR3 sequence is 15 residues long. CDR1 and CDR2 (germline): SGHRS, YFSETQ. V shed 2 bases and J shed 7 bases, with 18 bases lying between them.

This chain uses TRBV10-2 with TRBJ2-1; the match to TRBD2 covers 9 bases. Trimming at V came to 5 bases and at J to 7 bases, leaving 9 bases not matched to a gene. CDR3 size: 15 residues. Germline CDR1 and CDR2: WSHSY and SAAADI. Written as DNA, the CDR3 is TGCGCCAGCAGTTTAAGCGGGGGGAATTTGAATGAGCAGTTCTTC. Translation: CASSLSGGNLNEQFF.